What follows describes a single TCR beta chain. Its antigen remains unidentified. TCRdb's table, derived via immunoSEQ multiplex PCR, lists solely in-frame clones and lacks some. Among around 300,000 clones listed, 88% were seen once. Per the germline V gene, CDR1 is SGHAT and CDR2 is FQDESV (reference sequence). V dropped 5 bases and J dropped 5 bases, with 8 bases sitting between them. There are 12 residues in the CDR3. The data are from a study of cytomegalovirus exposure and HLA in healthy donors. Looking at the study overall: A subsequent analysis reported that the 100 to 150 validation repertoires were produced on the same platform that had also been used for the roughly 700 first-cohort repertoires. Overall study findings and caveats: The CMV antigen specificity of a few CMV-associated chains was confirmed through in vitro analysis.

The V and J genes are TRBV11-1 and TRBJ2-3; D perhaps matches TRBD1 (5 bases). The material sequenced was PBMCs. This TCR was sampled from a woman aged 18-29 years in good health and CMV-seronegative. CDR3 nucleotides: TGTGCCAGCAGCCCAAGGGGAGATACGCAGTATTTT. Translated, it gives CASSPRGDTQYF.